The clone carrying this T cell receptor (beta chain) was seen at least ten times. Its antigen is unknown. Unique molecular identifiers were linked by the library to individual cDNA molecules. Each CDR3 protein gets one entry after TCRdb re-called the RACE reads with MiXCR. Of roughly 120,000 distinct CDR3 sequences detected, approximately 9.5% appear once; the ten largest clones hold roughly 1.8%. The sample comes from a study of human T cells and chemical hapten exposure. Study-wide points: TCRs whose frequency exceeded 1 in 1000 remained the same following DPC sensitization.

Time point meaning: healthy volunteer bleed at 2 weeks. Unfractionated whole blood was the source from which total RNA was extracted. V lost 0 bases and J lost 4; bases outside the gene matches: 12. Per the germline V gene, CDR1 is SGHTA and CDR2 is FQGNSA. The CDR3 is 20 residues long. The chain employs TRBV7-2 and TRBJ2-7; TRBD2 matches at 16 bases. The sequencing input was whole blood. This TCR derives from a male donor in good health. Some clones in this sample may be carry-over from other donors' samples. As DNA, the CDR3 is TGTGCCAGCAGCTTAGCACCCGGGACTAGCGGGAGGGCCGGGGATTACGAGCAGTACTTC. Amino acids: CASSLAPGTSGRAGDYEQYF.